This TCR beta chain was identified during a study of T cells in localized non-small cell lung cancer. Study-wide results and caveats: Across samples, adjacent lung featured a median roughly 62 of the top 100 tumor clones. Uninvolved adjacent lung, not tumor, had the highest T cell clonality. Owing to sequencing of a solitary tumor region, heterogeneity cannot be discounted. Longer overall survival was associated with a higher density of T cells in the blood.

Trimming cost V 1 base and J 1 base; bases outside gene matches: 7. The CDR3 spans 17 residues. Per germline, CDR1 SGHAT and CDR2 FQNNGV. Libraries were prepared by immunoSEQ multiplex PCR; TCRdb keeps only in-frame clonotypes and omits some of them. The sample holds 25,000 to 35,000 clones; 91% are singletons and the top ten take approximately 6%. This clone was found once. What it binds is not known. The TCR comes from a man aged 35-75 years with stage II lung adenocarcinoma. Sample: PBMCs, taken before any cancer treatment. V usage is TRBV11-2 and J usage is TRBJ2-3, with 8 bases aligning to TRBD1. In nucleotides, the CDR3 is TGTGCCAGCAGCTTAGTTTCAGGGGGCGCGGGCACAGATACGCAGTATTTT. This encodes CASSLVSGGAGTDTQYF.